The 13 T cell receptor beta chains below were found in one sample sequenced in a study of cytomegalovirus exposure and HLA in healthy donors. The repertoire was sequenced with immunoSEQ multiplex PCR; TCRdb's copy has only in-frame clones and lacks some. Among over 85,000 clones listed, approximately 88% were seen once. The source material was PBMCs. The receptor set was obtained from a woman in her twenties or thirties in good health and CMV-seropositive.

The J gene is TRBJ2-7, the V gene TRBV10-3; the match to TRBD1 covers 9 bases. The CDR3 extends over 15 amino acids. Germline V gives CDR1 ENHRY, CDR2 SYGVKD. With 4 bases clipped from V and 4 bases from J, the junction kept 8 bases outside the gene matches. CDR3 sequence (DNA): TGTGCCATCAGTGGGGGACAGGGCCTCTTTTACGAGCAGTACTTC. Amino acids: CAISGGQGLFYEQYF.

CDR3 region: CASSYRTGSTYEQYF. Here the CDR3 DNA reads TGTGCCAGCAGCTATCGGACAGGCTCAACCTACGAGCAGTACTTC. The chain has TRBV7-2 and TRBJ2-7; TRBD1 matches 7 bases. The CDR3 is made up of 15 amino acids. Germline CDR1 and CDR2: SGHTA and FQGNSA. Unmatched junction bases numbered 8, after V lost 4 bases and J lost 2 bases.

The rearrangement joins TRBV7-9 to TRBJ2-1, with 11 bases lining up with TRBD2. V dropped 0 bases and J dropped 9; count of bases not matched to a gene: 10. The CDR3 consists of 17 residues. Looked up from germline, CDR1 is SEHNR and CDR2 is FQNEAQ (reference sequence). CDR3 coding DNA: TGTGCCAGCAGCTTAGCTCCAATGTCTAGCGGGGGGTCTGAGCAGTTCTTC. Amino acid sequence: CASSLAPMSSGGSEQFF.

The chain couples TRBV5-1 to TRBJ2-2; 7 bases are shared with TRBD2. V was pared by 2 bases and J by 0 bases, with 1 base of the junction left unmatched. The CDR3 runs 15 residues. Germline V CDR1 and CDR2: SGHRS, YFSETQ. The CDR3 spells CASSLRGANTGELFF. CDR3 coding DNA: TGCGCCAGCAGCTTACGGGGGGCGAACACCGGGGAGCTGTTTTTT.

The chain links TRBV19 to TRBJ1-2; 7 bases are shared with TRBD1. V lost 8 bases to trimming and J lost 2 bases; unmatched junction nucleotides: 11. Germline V lookup: CDR1 LNHDA, CDR2 SQIVND (reference sequence). This CDR3 spans 15 amino acids. CDR3 DNA sequence: TGTGCCAGTTCGCCCGGGACAGCAGACAACTATGGCTACACCTTC. Amino acid sequence: CASSPGTADNYGYTF.

The CDR3 here is CASSSYRHATNEKLFF. The CDR3 DNA sequence: TGTGCCAGCAGTTCTTACAGGCATGCAACTAATGAAAAACTGTTTTTT. The chain carries TRBV6-5 and TRBJ1-4; a weak D match, TRBD1 (5 bases). The CDR3 is 16 amino acids. With 4 bases removed from V and 0 bases from J, the gap between germline ends came to 12 bases. Germline assignment: CDR1 MNHEY and CDR2 SVGAGI.

V gene TRBV7-6 combines with J gene TRBJ2-7, with D maybe TRBD2 (5 bases). V lost 0 bases and J lost 6, with 15 bases in between. The CDR3 covers 15 residues. CDR1 is SGHVS and CDR2 is FNYEAQ in the germline V gene. The CDR3 coding sequence is TGTGCCAGCAGCTTAGCCGCTAGCTCTAAGGGCGAGCAGTACTTC. Translation: CASSLAASSKGEQYF.

V is TRBV7-2 and J is TRBJ2-3; TRBD1 might be the D (5 bases). V shed 1 base and J shed 4 bases, with 15 bases lying between them. The germline V gene has CDR1 SGHTA and CDR2 FQGNSA. CDR3 length: 16 amino acids. CDR3 sequence (DNA): TGTGCCAGCAGCTTAGAGGGCAGGGCTATACCAGATACGCAGTATTTT. This translates into CASSLEGRAIPDTQYF.

This chain uses TRBV5-1 with TRBJ2-5; tentative D call: TRBD1 (6 bases). The V end was cut by 6 bases, the J end by 4 bases, with 13 bases between. CDR1 and CDR2 from the germline V gene are SGHRS and YFSETQ. The CDR3 consists of 13 residues. CDR3 residues: CASNEGGRETQYF. Written as DNA, the CDR3 is TGCGCCAGCAACGAAGGGGGACGAGAGACCCAGTACTTC.

This clone was found once. Other DNA sequences from this sample encode an identical CDR3 as well. The chain recombines TRBV29-1 with TRBJ2-1; 13 positions agree with TRBD2. The ends lost 6 bases at V and 4 bases at J; junction bases unmatched: 3. The CDR3 has 14 residues. CDR1 SQVTM and CDR2 ANQGSEA come from the germline V gene. The CDR3 spells CSVETSGRYNEQFF. CDR3 nucleotide sequence: TGCAGCGTCGAGACTAGCGGGAGGTACAATGAGCAGTTCTTC.

This chain uses TRBV30 with TRBJ1-1, with TRBD1 as a possible D gene (6 bases). Trimming took 0 bases from V and 1 from J, leaving 18 bases between them. Germline-derived CDR1 and CDR2 are GTSNPN and SVGIG (reference sequence). The CDR3 runs 17 residues. The CDR3 nucleotides read TGTGCCTGGAGTGTATACGACGAAGGACAGAGGAACACTGAAGCTTTCTTT. It translates to CAWSVYDEGQRNTEAFF.

This chain links TRBV2 with TRBJ1-5, with D perhaps TRBD1 (6 bases). Between the trimmed V and J ends, which lost 6 bases and 6 bases, there was a span of 15 bases. The germline V gene has CDR1 SNHLY and CDR2 FYNNEI. The length of the CDR3 is 14 residues. The CDR3: CASRGGQGFQPQHF. The CDR3 DNA is TGTGCCAGCAGGGGCGGGCAGGGGTTTCAGCCCCAGCATTTT.

This chain links TRBV18 with TRBJ2-2; 8 nucleotides line up with TRBD2. Germline lookup yields CDR1 KGHSH and CDR2 LQKENI. The CDR3 has 16 amino acids. The junction had 8 bases not matched to a gene; V was cut back by 4 bases and J by 4 bases. The CDR3 protein is CASSHQAGEVTGELFF. CDR3 bases: TGTGCCAGCTCACACCAAGCGGGAGAGGTCACCGGGGAGCTGTTTTTT.